Below are 14 T cell receptor beta chains sequenced from a single sample in a study of blood T cell repertoires in COVID-19. The table came from immunoSEQ multiplex PCR; TCRdb's copy has only in-frame clones and leaves some out. The sample lists about 400,000 clones; over 75% were seen once. The sequenced sample was PBMCs or T cells enriched from blood (not recorded which). These receptors were collected from a woman aged 25-40 years with acute COVID-19.

V and J are TRBV10-2 and TRBJ2-7; 14 bases are a match to TRBD2. The CDR3 consists of 16 residues. CDR1 WSHSY and CDR2 SAAADI come from the germline V gene. V lost 7 bases to trimming and J lost 4 bases; unmatched junction nucleotides: 9. In DNA, the CDR3 is TGCGCCAGCATCCCATTGACTAGCGGGGGGGCTTACGAGCAGTACTTC. It yields the protein CASIPLTSGGAYEQYF.

This clone appeared a few times. The chain uses TRBV24-1 and TRBJ1-2; no reliable D call. With 5 bases removed from V and 7 bases from J, the gap between germline ends came to 16 bases. The CDR3 totals 14 residues. Germline CDR1 KGHDR, CDR2 SFDVKD. In nucleotides, the CDR3 is TGTGCCACCAGTGCTCCGGGTTTCCTGGGTGGCTACACCTTC. Translated, it gives CATSAPGFLGGYTF.

This clone was counted once. This rearrangement joins TRBV12-5 to TRBJ1-5, with 9 positions matching TRBD1. V lost 1 base and J lost 0; bases outside the gene matches: 10. In germline, CDR1 is LGHNT, CDR2 FRNRAP. There are 19 residues in the CDR3. The CDR3: CASGLGGTGSDYSNQPQHF. As DNA, the CDR3 is TGTGCTAGTGGTTTGGGGGGGACAGGGTCAGATTATAGCAATCAGCCCCAGCATTTT.

The chain carries TRBV18 and TRBJ1-2, with D perhaps matching TRBD1 (6 bases). V was shortened by 3 bases and J by 6 bases, with 11 bases between the two germline ends. There are 13 residues in the CDR3. Per the germline V gene, CDR1 is KGHSH and CDR2 is LQKENI. CDR3 DNA: TGTGCCAGCTCACCTTTGAAGGGGGATGGCTACACCTTC. Protein product: CASSPLKGDGYTF.

The V gene is TRBV2, the J gene TRBJ2-3; 10 bases line up with TRBD1. The ends lost 7 bases at V and 3 bases at J; junction bases unmatched: 7. CDR3 size: 15 residues. Germline V gene lookup returns CDR1 SNHLY and CDR2 FYNNEI. The CDR3 sequence is CASTTRTGGTDTQYF. CDR3 nucleotide sequence: TGTGCCAGCACAACTCGGACAGGGGGAACAGATACGCAGTATTTT.

The rearrangement uses TRBV6-5 and TRBJ2-2, with a weak D call TRBD2 (6 bases). CDR1 MNHEY and CDR2 SVGAGI come from the germline V gene. This CDR3 is built from 14 residues. V was trimmed by 7 bases and J by 6 bases, leaving 15 bases between them. CDR3 amino acids: CASNPGLYAGELFF. The CDR3 DNA reads as TGTGCCAGCAATCCGGGACTTTACGCCGGGGAGCTGTTTTTT.

A word on this clone: The identical CDR3 is also encoded by other nucleotide sequences in the sample. The chain employs TRBV9 and TRBJ1-5; D unclear. Trimming stripped 0 bases from V and 2 bases from J, with 6 bases between. Germline CDR1 is SGDLS and CDR2 is YYNGEE. CDR3 length equals 14 residues. CDR3 loop: CASSVGQGNQPQHF. The CDR3 nucleotides read TGTGCCAGCAGCGTAGGGCAGGGCAATCAGCCCCAGCATTTT.

The chain joins TRBV12-3 or TRBV12-4 to TRBJ1-6, with 8 positions matching TRBD1. The length of the CDR3 is 13 residues. V was clipped by 9 bases and J by 4 bases; unmatched bases: 2. CDR3: CASTGGYNSPLHF. CDR3 DNA sequence: TGTGCCAGTACAGGGGGATATAATTCACCCCTCCACTTT.

To note about this clone: Distinct nucleotide sequences in the sample also encode this CDR3. V usage is TRBV18 and J usage is TRBJ1-4, with TRBD1 matching over 9 bases. J gave up 5 bases and V 6 bases, and 7 bases lay outside the gene matches. The V gene's germline CDR1 is KGHSH and CDR2 LQKENI. This CDR3 comprises 15 residues. CDR3 sequence reads: CASSPGQGRNEKLFF. The CDR3 DNA reads as TGTGCCAGCTCGCCGGGACAGGGAAGAAATGAAAAACTGTTTTTT.

There are a few counts of this clone. This chain links TRBV29-1 with TRBJ1-1; tentatively, D is TRBD1 (5 bases). Germline assignment: CDR1 SQVTM and CDR2 ANQGSEA. V was pared by 4 bases and J by 1 base, with 13 bases between. This CDR3 contains 14 residues. CDR3 residues: CSVGGTVKNTEAFF. CDR3 DNA sequence: TGCAGCGTTGGCGGGACGGTAAAGAACACTGAAGCTTTCTTT.

V is TRBV7-2 and J is TRBJ2-2; tentatively, D is TRBD2 (6 bases). CDR3 length: 14 residues. Germline V CDR1 and CDR2: SGHTA, FQGNSA. Between the trimmed V and J ends, which lost 7 bases and 6 bases, there was a span of 15 bases. The CDR3 region has the DNA TGTGCCAGCAACGGGCCCGGAGGGGCCGGGGAGCTGTTTTTT. Encoded protein: CASNGPGGAGELFF.

The chain has TRBV2 and TRBJ1-4, with D tentatively TRBD1 (6 bases). Looked up from germline, CDR1 is SNHLY and CDR2 is FYNNEI. The CDR3 covers 15 residues. Trimming left V 7 bases short and J 1 base short, with 13 bases between. CDR3 loop: CASKKQGGTNEKLFF. The CDR3 bases are TGTGCCAGCAAAAAACAGGGCGGAACTAATGAAAAACTGTTTTTT. The complete variable domain, with remaining parts taken from reference TRBV2 and TRBJ1-4, reads EPEVTQTPSHQVTQMGQEVILRCVPISNHLYFYWYRQILGQKVEFLVSFYNNEISEKSEIFDDQFSVERPDGSNFTLKIRSTKLEDSAMYFCASKKQGGTNEKLFFGSGTQLSVL.

This rearrangement joins TRBV6-2 or TRBV6-3 to TRBJ2-1, with TRBD1 identical over 7 bases. V dropped 5 bases and J dropped 0; count of bases not matched to a gene: 4. This CDR3 has 15 amino acids. The germline V gene encodes CDR1 MNHEY and CDR2 SVGEGT. The CDR3, as DNA: TGTGCCAGCAGTGAGTCAGGGGGCTCCTACAATGAGCAGTTCTTC. This encodes CASSESGGSYNEQFF.

This clone has a handful of counts. The chain links TRBV7-9 to TRBJ1-1, with D possibly matching TRBD1 (5 bases). This CDR3 comprises 12 residues. Germline lookup yields CDR1 SEHNR and CDR2 FQNEAQ (reference sequence). The germline V and J ends were trimmed by 2 bases and 6 bases, with 7 bases remaining between them. The CDR3 reads CASSLKGAEAFF. The CDR3 DNA is TGTGCCAGCAGCTTAAAAGGGGCTGAAGCTTTCTTT.